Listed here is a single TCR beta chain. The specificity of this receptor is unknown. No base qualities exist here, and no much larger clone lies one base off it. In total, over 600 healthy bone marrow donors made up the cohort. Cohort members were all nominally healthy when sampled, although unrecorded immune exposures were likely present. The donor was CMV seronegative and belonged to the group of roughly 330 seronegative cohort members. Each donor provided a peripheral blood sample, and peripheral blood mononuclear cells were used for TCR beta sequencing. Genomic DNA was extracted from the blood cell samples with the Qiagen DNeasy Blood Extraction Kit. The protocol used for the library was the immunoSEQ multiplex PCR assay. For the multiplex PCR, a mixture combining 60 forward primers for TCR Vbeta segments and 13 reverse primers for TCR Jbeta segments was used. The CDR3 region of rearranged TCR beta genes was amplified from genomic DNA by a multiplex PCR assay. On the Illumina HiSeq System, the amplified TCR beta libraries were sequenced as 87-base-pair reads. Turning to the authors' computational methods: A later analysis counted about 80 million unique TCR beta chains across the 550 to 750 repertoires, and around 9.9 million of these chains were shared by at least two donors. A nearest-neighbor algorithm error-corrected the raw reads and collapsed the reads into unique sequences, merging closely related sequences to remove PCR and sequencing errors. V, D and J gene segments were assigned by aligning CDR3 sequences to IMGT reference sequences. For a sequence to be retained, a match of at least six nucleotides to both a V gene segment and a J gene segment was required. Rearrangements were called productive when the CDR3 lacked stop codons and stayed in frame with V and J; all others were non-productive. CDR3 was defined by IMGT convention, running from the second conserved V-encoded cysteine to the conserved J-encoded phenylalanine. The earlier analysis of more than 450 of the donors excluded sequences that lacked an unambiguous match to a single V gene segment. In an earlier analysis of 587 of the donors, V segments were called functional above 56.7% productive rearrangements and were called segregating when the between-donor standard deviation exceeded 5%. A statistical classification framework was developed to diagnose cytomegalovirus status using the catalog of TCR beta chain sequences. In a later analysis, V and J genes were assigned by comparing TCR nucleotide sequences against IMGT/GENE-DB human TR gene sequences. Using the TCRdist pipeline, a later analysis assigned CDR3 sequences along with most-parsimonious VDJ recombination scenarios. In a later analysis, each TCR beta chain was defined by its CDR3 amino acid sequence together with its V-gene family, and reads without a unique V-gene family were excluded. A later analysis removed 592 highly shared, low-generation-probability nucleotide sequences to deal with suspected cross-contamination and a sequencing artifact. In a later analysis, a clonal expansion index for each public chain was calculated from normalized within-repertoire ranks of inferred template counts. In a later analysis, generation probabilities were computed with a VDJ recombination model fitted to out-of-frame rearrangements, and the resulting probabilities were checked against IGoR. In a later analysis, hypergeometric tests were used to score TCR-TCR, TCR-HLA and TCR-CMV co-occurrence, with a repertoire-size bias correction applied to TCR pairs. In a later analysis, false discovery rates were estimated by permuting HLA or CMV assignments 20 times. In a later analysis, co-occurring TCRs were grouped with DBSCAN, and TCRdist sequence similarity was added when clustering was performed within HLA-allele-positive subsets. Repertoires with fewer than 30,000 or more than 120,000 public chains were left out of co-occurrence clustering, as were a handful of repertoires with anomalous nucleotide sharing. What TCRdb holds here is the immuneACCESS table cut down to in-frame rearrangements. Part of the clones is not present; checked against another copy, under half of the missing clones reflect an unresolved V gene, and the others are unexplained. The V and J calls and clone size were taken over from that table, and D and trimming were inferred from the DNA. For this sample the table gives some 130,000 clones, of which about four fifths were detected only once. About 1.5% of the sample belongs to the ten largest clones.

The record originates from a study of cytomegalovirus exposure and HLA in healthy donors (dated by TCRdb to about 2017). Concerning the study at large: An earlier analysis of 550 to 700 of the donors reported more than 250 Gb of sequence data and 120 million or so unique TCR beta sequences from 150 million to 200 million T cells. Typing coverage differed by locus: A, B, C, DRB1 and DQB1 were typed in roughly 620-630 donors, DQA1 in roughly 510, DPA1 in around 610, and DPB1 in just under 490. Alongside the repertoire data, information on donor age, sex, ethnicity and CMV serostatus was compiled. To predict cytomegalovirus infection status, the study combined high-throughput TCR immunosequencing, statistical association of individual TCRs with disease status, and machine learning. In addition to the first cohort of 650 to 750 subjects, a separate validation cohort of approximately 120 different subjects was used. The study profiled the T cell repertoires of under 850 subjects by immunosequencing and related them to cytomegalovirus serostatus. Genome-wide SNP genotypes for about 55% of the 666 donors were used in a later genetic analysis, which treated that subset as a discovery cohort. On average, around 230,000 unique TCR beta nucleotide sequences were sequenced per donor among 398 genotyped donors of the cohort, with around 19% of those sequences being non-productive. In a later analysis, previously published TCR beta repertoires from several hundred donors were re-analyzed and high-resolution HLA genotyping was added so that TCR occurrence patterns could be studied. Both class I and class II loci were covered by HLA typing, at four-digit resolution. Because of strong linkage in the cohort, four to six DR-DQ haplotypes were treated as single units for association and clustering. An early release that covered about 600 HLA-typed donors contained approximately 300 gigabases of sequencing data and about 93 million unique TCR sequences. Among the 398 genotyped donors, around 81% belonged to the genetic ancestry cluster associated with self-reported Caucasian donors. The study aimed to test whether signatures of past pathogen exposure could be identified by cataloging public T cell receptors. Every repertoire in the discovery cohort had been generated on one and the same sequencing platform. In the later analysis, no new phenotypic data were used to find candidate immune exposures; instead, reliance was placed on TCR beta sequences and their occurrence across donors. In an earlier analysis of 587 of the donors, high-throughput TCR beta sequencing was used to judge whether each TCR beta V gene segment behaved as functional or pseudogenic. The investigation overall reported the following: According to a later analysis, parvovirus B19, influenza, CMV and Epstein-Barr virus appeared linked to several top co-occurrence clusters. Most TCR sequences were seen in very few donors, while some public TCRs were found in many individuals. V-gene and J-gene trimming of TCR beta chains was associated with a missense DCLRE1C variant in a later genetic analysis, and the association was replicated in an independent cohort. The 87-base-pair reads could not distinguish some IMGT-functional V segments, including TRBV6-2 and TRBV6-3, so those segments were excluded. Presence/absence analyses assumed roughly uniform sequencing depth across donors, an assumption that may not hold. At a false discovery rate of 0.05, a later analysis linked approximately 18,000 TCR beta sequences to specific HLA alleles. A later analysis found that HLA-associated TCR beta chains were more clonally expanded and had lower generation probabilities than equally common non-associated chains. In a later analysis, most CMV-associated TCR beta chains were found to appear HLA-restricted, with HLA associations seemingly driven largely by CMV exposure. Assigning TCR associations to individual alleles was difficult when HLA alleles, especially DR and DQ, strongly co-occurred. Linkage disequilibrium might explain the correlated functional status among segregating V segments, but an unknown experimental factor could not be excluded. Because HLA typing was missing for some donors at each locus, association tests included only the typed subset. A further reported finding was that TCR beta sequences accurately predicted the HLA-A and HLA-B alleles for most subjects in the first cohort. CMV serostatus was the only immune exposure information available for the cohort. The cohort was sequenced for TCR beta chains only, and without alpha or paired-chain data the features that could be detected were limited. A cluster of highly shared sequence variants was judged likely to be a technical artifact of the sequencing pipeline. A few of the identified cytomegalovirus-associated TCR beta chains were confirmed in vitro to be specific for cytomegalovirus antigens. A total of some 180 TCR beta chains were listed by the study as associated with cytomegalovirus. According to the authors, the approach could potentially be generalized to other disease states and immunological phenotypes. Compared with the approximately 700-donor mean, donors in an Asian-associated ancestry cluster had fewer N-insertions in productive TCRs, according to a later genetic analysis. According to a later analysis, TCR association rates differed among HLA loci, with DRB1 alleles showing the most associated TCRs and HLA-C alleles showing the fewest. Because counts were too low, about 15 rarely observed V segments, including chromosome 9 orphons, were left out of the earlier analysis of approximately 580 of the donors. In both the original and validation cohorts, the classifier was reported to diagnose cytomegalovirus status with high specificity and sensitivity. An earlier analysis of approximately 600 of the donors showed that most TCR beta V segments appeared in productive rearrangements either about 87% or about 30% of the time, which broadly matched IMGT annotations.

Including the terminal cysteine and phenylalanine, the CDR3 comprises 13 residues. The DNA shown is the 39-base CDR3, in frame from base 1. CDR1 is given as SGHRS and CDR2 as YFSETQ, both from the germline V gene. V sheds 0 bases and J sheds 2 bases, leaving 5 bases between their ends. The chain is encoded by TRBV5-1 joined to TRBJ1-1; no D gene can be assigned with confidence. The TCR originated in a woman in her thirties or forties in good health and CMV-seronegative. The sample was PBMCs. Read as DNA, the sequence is TGCGCCAGCAGCTTGGATTTAAACACTGAAGCTTTCTTT. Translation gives CASSLDLNTEAFF.